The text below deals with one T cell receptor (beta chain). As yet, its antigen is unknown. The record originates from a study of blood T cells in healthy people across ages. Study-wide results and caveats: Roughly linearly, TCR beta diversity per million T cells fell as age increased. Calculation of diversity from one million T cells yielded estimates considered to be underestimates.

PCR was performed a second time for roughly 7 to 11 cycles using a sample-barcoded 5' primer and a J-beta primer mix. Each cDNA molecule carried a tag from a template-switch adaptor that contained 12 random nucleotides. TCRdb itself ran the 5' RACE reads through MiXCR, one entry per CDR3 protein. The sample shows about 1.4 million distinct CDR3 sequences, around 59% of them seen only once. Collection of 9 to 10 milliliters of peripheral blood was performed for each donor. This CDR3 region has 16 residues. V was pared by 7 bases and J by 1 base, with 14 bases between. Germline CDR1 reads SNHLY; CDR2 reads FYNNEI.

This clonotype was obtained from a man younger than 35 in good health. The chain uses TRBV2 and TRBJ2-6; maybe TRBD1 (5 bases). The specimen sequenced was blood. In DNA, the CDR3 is TGTGCCAGCAAATTAGGCAGGGTGTCTGGGGCCAACGTCCTGACTTTC. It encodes CASKLGRVSGANVLTF.